Listed here are 29 T cell receptor beta chains from one sample, sequenced in a study of vaccination effects on CD4 cells after COVID-19. Sequencing was preceded by expansion of antigen-specific CD4+ T cells with viral peptide pools in the ViraFEST assay. Culturing for approximately 10 days preceded CD4+ T cell isolation. PCR-confirmed SARS-CoV-2 infection occurred in the person between March and December 2020. Generated by immunoSEQ multiplex PCR, the TCRdb table keeps only in-frame clones and is missing some. The sample lists 35,000 to 55,000 clones; approximately 77% were seen once. Their antigens are not known. Sequencing used CD4+ T cells from PBMCs cultured with a peptide pool, obtained before COVID-19 vaccination. The receptors stem from a human donor who had a prior SARS-CoV-2 infection.

The chain couples TRBV30 to TRBJ2-7, with unresolved D. The length of the CDR3 is 12 residues. Looked up from germline, CDR1 is GTSNPN and CDR2 is SVGIG (reference sequence). V was pared by 0 bases and J by 11 bases, with 14 bases between. The CDR3 region has the DNA TGTGCCTGGAGTGTACACGGTGAGGTGGAGTACTTC. Protein sequence: CAWSVHGEVEYF.

This chain joins TRBV7-2 and TRBJ2-7; the match to TRBD2 covers 7 bases. Germline assignment: CDR1 SGHTA and CDR2 FQGNSA. V lost 1 base to trimming and J lost 3 bases; unmatched junction nucleotides: 6. There are 15 residues in the CDR3. The CDR3 nucleotides are TGTGCCAGCAGCTTAGGGGGGGGGAGAGACTACGAGCAGTACTTC. This translates into CASSLGGGRDYEQYF.

This clone was recorded a few times. This chain uses TRBV6-2 or TRBV6-3 with TRBJ1-1; D is possibly TRBD1 (6 bases). The CDR3 is made up of 13 amino acids. The ends were cut back, 5 bases at V and 0 bases at J, with 7 bases in the middle. The germline V gene encodes CDR1 MNHEY and CDR2 SVGEGT. Here the CDR3 reads CASSNRVNTEAFF. As DNA, the CDR3 is TGTGCCAGCAGTAACAGGGTGAACACTGAAGCTTTCTTT.

This chain links TRBV23-1 with TRBJ2-1; 8 bases agree with TRBD2. TRBV23-1 is recorded as an ORF, its role being uncertain. The CDR3 consists of 15 residues. Germline trimming cut 10 bases from V and 3 bases from J; bases unmatched to any gene: 11. The CDR3 is CATPSGRLYYNEQFF. The CDR3 bases are TGCGCCACCCCAAGCGGGAGACTCTACTACAATGAGCAGTTCTTC.

The chain is built from TRBV9 and TRBJ2-3; 9 positions agree with TRBD2. CDR3 size: 15 residues. With V trimmed by 0 bases and J by 4 bases, 3 bases remained unmatched. Germline V CDR1 and CDR2: SGDLS, YYNGEE. The CDR3 sequence is CASSVAASGADTQYF. The CDR3 DNA sequence: TGTGCCAGCAGCGTAGCGGCTAGCGGGGCAGATACGCAGTATTTT.

The V and J genes are TRBV27 and TRBJ1-6; 8 bases align to TRBD1. This CDR3 contains 16 residues. V shed 5 bases, J shed 6 bases, and the junction held 9 bases outside the gene matches. Germline values: CDR1 MNHEY, CDR2 SMNVEV (reference sequence). The CDR3 loop is CASSMRGQGANSPLHF. CDR3 bases: TGTGCCAGCAGTATGCGAGGACAGGGCGCTAATTCACCCCTCCACTTT.

The chain combines TRBV2 with TRBJ2-1; 7 positions match TRBD2. J was trimmed by 9 bases and V by 6 bases; bases with no gene match: 8. Germline values: CDR1 SNHLY, CDR2 FYNNEI. The CDR3 runs 13 residues. CDR3 region: CASSAGLDGEQFF. In DNA form, the CDR3 reads TGTGCCAGCAGCGCCGGACTAGACGGTGAGCAGTTCTTC. The whole variable domain, remainder taken from reference TRBV2 and TRBJ2-1, is EPEVTQTPSHQVTQMGQEVILRCVPISNHLYFYWYRQILGQKVEFLVSFYNNEISEKSEIFDDQFSVERPDGSNFTLKIRSTKLEDSAMYFCASSAGLDGEQFFGPGTRLTVL.

This rearrangement joins TRBV15 to TRBJ2-7; 8 nucleotides agree with TRBD1. Unmatched junction bases numbered 7, after V lost 9 bases and J lost 6 bases. Germline V gene data show CDR1 as LNHNV and CDR2 as YYDKDF (reference sequence). The CDR3 length is 12 residues. The CDR3 DNA sequence: TGTGCCACGGGCAGGGGGCGTATCGAGCAGTACTTC. Residues: CATGRGRIEQYF.

As to this clone: The sample has other DNA sequences that encode this CDR3 too. This chain uses TRBV5-6 with TRBJ2-6; maybe TRBD1 (5 bases). Germline assignment: CDR1 SGHDT and CDR2 YYEEEE. The CDR3 totals 15 residues. The V gene lost 2 bases and the J gene lost 1 base, with 7 bases spanning the gap. CDR3 DNA sequence: TGTGCCAGCAGCTTAGGGGTATCTGGGGCCAACGTCCTGACTTTC. Translating it yields CASSLGVSGANVLTF.

The V call is TRBV9, the J call TRBJ2-1; D remains unclear. Germline assignment: CDR1 SGDLS and CDR2 YYNGEE. The CDR3 spans 14 residues. V was cut by 0 bases and J by 8 bases, with 12 bases left in between. The CDR3, as DNA: TGTGCCAGCAGCGTAGATTCCGGTGGAGATGAGCAGTTCTTC. This encodes CASSVDSGGDEQFF.

The V gene is TRBV11-1, the J gene TRBJ2-1; perhaps TRBD2 as D (5 bases). Germline assignment: CDR1 SGHAT and CDR2 FQDESV (reference sequence). V was trimmed by 8 bases and J by 0 bases, leaving 14 bases between them. CDR3 length: 15 amino acids. The CDR3 loop reads CASGEQLSSYNEQFF. The CDR3 nucleotides read TGTGCCAGCGGGGAGCAGTTGAGCTCCTACAATGAGCAGTTCTTC. The full variable domain, rest sourced from reference TRBV11-1 and TRBJ2-1, is EAEVAQSPRYKITEKSQAVAFWCDPISGHATLYWYRQILGQGPELLVQFQDESVVDDSQLPKDRFSAERLKGVDSTLKIQPAELGDSAMYLCASGEQLSSYNEQFFGPGTRLTVL.

The chain is built from TRBV10-3 and TRBJ2-1; 7 nucleotides agree with TRBD2. After removal of 4 bases from V and 4 bases from J, the junction contained 4 bases not matched to a gene. CDR1 is ENHRY and CDR2 is SYGVKD in the germline V gene. CDR3 size: 14 residues. This CDR3 is CAISASGPYNEQFF. In nucleotides, the CDR3 is TGTGCCATCAGTGCTAGCGGACCTTACAATGAGCAGTTCTTC.

The chain links TRBV7-8 to TRBJ1-2, with D perhaps TRBD1 (6 bases). The CDR3 sequence is 15 residues long. CDR1 and CDR2 from the germline V gene are SGHVS and FQNEAQ. Trimming pared 2 bases from V and 4 bases from J, leaving 14 bases between. The CDR3 sequence is CASSLSPGTSYGYTF. In DNA form, the CDR3 reads TGTGCCAGCAGCTTAAGCCCCGGGACATCCTATGGCTACACCTTC. Complete variable domain (other parts from reference TRBV7-8 and TRBJ1-2): GAGVSQSPRYKVAKRGQDVALRCDPISGHVSLFWYQQALGQGPEFLTYFQNEAQLDKSGLPSDRFFAERPEGSVSTLKIQRTQQEDSAVYLCASSLSPGTSYGYTFGSGTRLTVV.

The genes are TRBV4-3 and TRBJ2-7; D gene uncertain. Trimming removed 0 bases from V and 0 bases from J, with 6 bases in between. The CDR3 has 14 residues. Germline V gene data show CDR1 as LGHNA and CDR2 as YSLEER. CDR3 sequence reads: CASSQDWGSYEQYF. CDR3 DNA: TGCGCCAGCAGCCAAGATTGGGGCTCCTACGAGCAGTACTTC.

The chain combines TRBV5-1 with TRBJ2-3; no firm D call. Trimming removed 1 base from V and 0 bases from J, with 9 bases in between. In germline, CDR1 is SGHRS, CDR2 YFSETQ. The CDR3 loop spans 15 amino acids. CDR3 in DNA: TGCGCCAGCAGCTTGAATTCGGGTAGCACAGATACGCAGTATTTT. This sequence encodes CASSLNSGSTDTQYF.

This clone was recorded once. V is TRBV2 and J is TRBJ2-4; D is unclear. The CDR3 contains 14 residues. Trimming pared 6 bases from V and 0 bases from J, leaving 9 bases between. The germline V gene encodes CDR1 SNHLY and CDR2 FYNNEI. The CDR3 DNA sequence: TGTGCCAGCAGCTCGGACGGAGCCAAAAACATTCAGTACTTC. It translates to CASSSDGAKNIQYF.

V is TRBV9 and J is TRBJ2-2; D not resolved. V lost 0 bases, J lost 6 bases, and 6 bases lay in between. The CDR3 contains 13 residues. The V gene's germline CDR1 is SGDLS and CDR2 YYNGEE. This CDR3 reads CASSVGVPGELFF. The CDR3 nucleotides read TGTGCCAGCAGCGTAGGAGTTCCCGGGGAGCTGTTTTTT.

This rearrangement joins TRBV5-1 to TRBJ2-2; D gene unclear. There are 13 residues in the CDR3. Germline V gives CDR1 SGHRS, CDR2 YFSETQ. Between the trimmed V and J ends, which lost 5 bases and 0 bases, there was a span of 5 bases. The CDR3 sequence: CASRVTNTGELFF. The CDR3 region has the DNA TGCGCCAGCAGAGTAACGAACACCGGGGAGCTGTTTTTT.

In this sample, this clone turned up once. J is TRBJ2-7 and V is TRBV5-8, with D possibly TRBD2 on 5 matching bases. Germline CDR1 SGHTS, CDR2 YDEGEE. Trimming shortened V by 4 bases and J by 3 bases, and 17 bases separated the two germline ends. The CDR3 is made up of 15 amino acids. As DNA, the CDR3 is TGTGCCAGCAGCCCCCGGGGAACAGCCTTCTACGAGCAGTACTTC. This encodes CASSPRGTAFYEQYF.

This sequence joins TRBV5-1 and TRBJ2-1; no firm D call. Germline values: CDR1 SGHRS, CDR2 YFSETQ. CDR3 length: 16 residues. V was pared by 0 bases and J by 2 bases, with 12 bases between. DNA of the CDR3: TGCGCCAGCAGCTTGGCCGAGAGTAGCCCCTACAATGAGCAGTTCTTC. It codes for CASSLAESSPYNEQFF.

The chain carries TRBV5-1 and TRBJ2-7; D call uncertain. Germline-derived CDR1 and CDR2 are SGHRS and YFSETQ. The germline V and J ends were trimmed by 3 bases and 6 bases, with 13 bases remaining between them. This CDR3 comprises 13 residues. The CDR3 protein is CASSYNPGGEQYF. In DNA form, the CDR3 reads TGCGCCAGCAGCTACAATCCTGGCGGCGAGCAGTACTTC.

The chain joins TRBV2 to TRBJ1-2; no reliable D call. The CDR3 contains 14 residues. V lost 7 bases and J 3 bases, leaving 15 bases between the germline ends. Germline V lookup: CDR1 SNHLY, CDR2 FYNNEI. The CDR3 nucleotides are TGTGCCAGCACCTTGGACTGGTTATACTATGGCTACACCTTC. Translating it yields CASTLDWLYYGYTF.

The V call is TRBV7-2, the J call TRBJ2-5; D gene unclear. The CDR3 has 16 amino acids. Germline CDR1 is SGHTA and CDR2 is FQGNSA. V was clipped by 1 base and J by 1 base, with 13 bases between them. CDR3 in DNA: TGTGCCAGCAGCTTAGGATCGCGATCAGGCCAAGAGACCCAGTACTTC. Residues: CASSLGSRSGQETQYF.

CDR3 protein: CASSWGWQGIMTEAFF. The CDR3 DNA reads as TGTGCCAGCAGTTGGGGCTGGCAGGGGATAATGACTGAAGCTTTCTTT. This chain links TRBV6-6 with TRBJ1-1; a possible D gene is TRBD1 (6 bases). The CDR3 has 16 residues. The V gene lost 4 bases and the J gene lost 5 bases, with 20 bases spanning the gap. CDR1 and CDR2 from the germline V gene are MNHNY and SVGAGI (reference sequence).

The chain combines TRBV18 with TRBJ2-3; no firm D call. This CDR3 has 12 residues. V was cut by 4 bases and J by 6 bases, with 8 bases left in between. Germline CDR1 KGHSH, CDR2 LQKENI. In DNA form, the CDR3 reads TGTGCCAGCTCACGTCTAGGGGATACGCAGTATTTT. It specifies CASSRLGDTQYF.

This clone has a single count. The chain joins TRBV9 to TRBJ2-1; D is perhaps TRBD1 (5 bases). The ends were cut back, 1 base at V and 2 bases at J, with 10 bases in the middle. In germline, CDR1 is SGDLS, CDR2 YYNGEE. The CDR3 sequence is 15 residues long. Written as DNA, the CDR3 is TGTGCCAGCAGCGTAACAACAGGAACCTACAATGAGCAGTTCTTC. Translated, it gives CASSVTTGTYNEQFF.

The chain uses TRBV5-6 and TRBJ2-7; possible D gene TRBD1, 5 bases. The V and J ends lost 1 base and 6 bases respectively, with 11 bases between them. CDR1 SGHDT and CDR2 YYEEEE come from the germline V gene. This CDR3 spans 13 amino acids. The CDR3: CASSLWQGGEQYF. CDR3 bases: TGTGCCAGCAGCTTGTGGCAGGGCGGCGAGCAGTACTTC.

V and J are TRBV30 and TRBJ1-2; 10 nucleotides line up with TRBD1. The CDR3 runs to 14 residues. The V gene's germline CDR1 is GTSNPN and CDR2 SVGIG (reference sequence). With 5 bases clipped from V and 4 bases from J, the junction kept 7 bases outside the gene matches. In DNA, the CDR3 is TGTGCCTGGGAAGACAGGGGGCGCGGCTATGGCTACACCTTC. It codes for CAWEDRGRGYGYTF. The complete variable domain, with remaining parts taken from reference TRBV30 and TRBJ1-2, reads SQTIHQWPATLVQPVGSPLSLECTVEGTSNPNLYWYRQAAGRGLQLLFYSVGIGQISSEVPQNLSASRPQDRQFILSSKKLLLSDSGFYLCAWEDRGRGYGYTFGSGTRLTVV.

This clone was counted a few times. The rearrangement joins TRBV19 to TRBJ1-1, with no clear D. CDR3 length equals 14 residues. Trimming shortened V by 6 bases and J by 0 bases, and 11 bases separated the two germline ends. Germline-derived CDR1 and CDR2 are LNHDA and SQIVND (reference sequence). CDR3 sequence reads: CASSPLIMNTEAFF. DNA for the CDR3: TGTGCCAGTAGCCCCTTAATAATGAACACTGAAGCTTTCTTT.